This is a list of T cell receptor beta chains from one sample in a study of cytomegalovirus exposure and HLA in healthy donors. Clones were sequenced by immunoSEQ multiplex PCR, and TCRdb holds only the in-frame ones, with some missing. The sample lists more than 95,000 clones, roughly three quarters seen once, with more than 2.5% in the top ten. Sequencing was carried out using PBMCs. These receptors all stem from a man aged 25 to 40 in good health and CMV-seronegative. Both conserved end residues are part of each CDR3. A D gene is named only where the DNA matches it firmly. Some rows mark clone size as missing; the rest say once, few, many or name a class of expanded clone.

>TRBJ2-7|few|.|TRBV20-1
TGCAGTGCTAGGCCCGGGGTTGAGCAGTACTTC
CSARPGVEQYF
>TRBJ1-1|.|.|TRBV9
TGTGCCAGCAGCGTAGGGGGGATGGAGGGCACTGAAGCTTTCTTT
CASSVGGMEGTEAFF
>TRBJ1-2|.|.|TRBV7-2
TGTGCCAGCAGTTACAGGAGCTCCTATGGCTACACCTTC
CASSYRSSYGYTF
>TRBJ1-1|.|.|TRBV6-6
TGTGCCAGCACCTTGACAGAGATGAACACTGAAGCTTTCTTT
CASTLTEMNTEAFF
>TRBJ2-6|.|.|TRBV6-1
TGTGCCAGCAGTGCCGCTACTAAGGCTGGGGCCAACGTCCTGACTTTC
CASSAATKAGANVLTF
>TRBJ2-3|.|.|TRBV9
TGTGCCAGCAGCGTAGCGGGGAGCACAGATACGCAGTATTTT
CASSVAGSTDTQYF
>TRBJ2-7|.|TRBD1|TRBV28
TGTGCCAGTGGGGTGAAGGGGGCGAGGTACGAGCAGTACTTC
CASGVKGARYEQYF
>TRBJ1-5|.|TRBD1|TRBV6-6
TGTGCCAGCAGTTACCGGCAGGGGGATAGCAATCAGCCCCAGCATTTT
CASSYRQGDSNQPQHF
>TRBJ2-3|.|TRBD2|TRBV7-9
TGTGCCAGCAGCCCGAGAACCGGGACTAGCTTAGATACGCAGTATTTT
CASSPRTGTSLDTQYF
>TRBJ2-2|.|TRBD2|TRBV5-1
TGCGCCAGCAGCCCCGAGGCGGGAGCTCGCGGGGAGCTGTTTTTT
CASSPEAGARGELFF
>TRBJ2-7|.|TRBD1|TRBV7-2
TGTGCCAGCAGCTTAGGAGGGGCAGGGGGCGACGAGCAGTACTTC
CASSLGGAGGDEQYF
>TRBJ1-2|few|.|TRBV29-1
TGCAGCGTTGAAGTGGGCGGTGGAGGGCCTCCCAGCTACACCTTC
CSVEVGGGGPPSYTF
>TRBJ2-1|.|.|TRBV7-8
TGTGCCAGCAGCTCTGACAGGCAGAATGAGCAGTTCTTC
CASSSDRQNEQFF
>TRBJ2-7|.|TRBD2|TRBV5-1
TGCGCCAGCAGCTTGGAGGGACTAGCGGCATACGAGCAGTACTTC
CASSLEGLAAYEQYF
>TRBJ2-7|.|.|TRBV6-6
TGTGCCAACAGTTACGCCGGGACCTACGAGCAGTACTTC
CANSYAGTYEQYF
>TRBJ1-1|.|.|TRBV2
TGTGCCAGCAGTACACAGGGCCCGGTCACTGAAGCTTTCTTT
CASSTQGPVTEAFF
>TRBJ2-3|.|TRBD2|TRBV5-1
TGCGCCAGCAGCTTGGGACTAGCAGGCACAGATACGCAGTATTTT
CASSLGLAGTDTQYF
>TRBJ1-6|few|.|TRBV19
TGTGCCAGTAGTACCAGACAGACTCCTTACTATAATTCACCCCTCCACTTT
CASSTRQTPYYNSPLHF
>TRBJ2-1|.|.|TRBV4-3
TGCGCCAGCAGCCACGGGCCAGGTAAGAGGGATGAGCAGTTCTTC
CASSHGPGKRDEQFF
>TRBJ2-5|.|TRBD1|TRBV28
TGTGCCAGCAGCTGGACAGGGTTCGAGACCCAGTACTTC
CASSWTGFETQYF